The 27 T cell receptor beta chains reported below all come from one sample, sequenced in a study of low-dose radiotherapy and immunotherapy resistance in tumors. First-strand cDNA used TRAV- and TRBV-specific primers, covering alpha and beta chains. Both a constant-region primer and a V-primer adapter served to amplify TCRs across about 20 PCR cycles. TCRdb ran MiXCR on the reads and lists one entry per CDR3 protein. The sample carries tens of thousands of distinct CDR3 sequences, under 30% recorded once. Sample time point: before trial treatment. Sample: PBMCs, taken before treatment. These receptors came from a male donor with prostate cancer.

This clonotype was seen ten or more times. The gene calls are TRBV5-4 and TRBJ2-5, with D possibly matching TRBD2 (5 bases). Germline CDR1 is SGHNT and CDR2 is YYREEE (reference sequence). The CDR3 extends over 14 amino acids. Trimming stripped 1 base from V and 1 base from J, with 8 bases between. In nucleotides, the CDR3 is TGTGCCAGCAGCTTGAAAAGCGGCCAAGAGACCCAGTACTTC. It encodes CASSLKSGQETQYF.

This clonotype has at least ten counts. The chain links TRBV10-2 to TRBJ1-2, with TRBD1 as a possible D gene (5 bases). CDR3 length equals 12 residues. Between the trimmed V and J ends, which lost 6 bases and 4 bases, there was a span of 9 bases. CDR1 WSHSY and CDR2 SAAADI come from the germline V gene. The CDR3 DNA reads TGCGCCAGCAGGACAGATTCCTATGGCTACACCTTC. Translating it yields CASRTDSYGYTF.

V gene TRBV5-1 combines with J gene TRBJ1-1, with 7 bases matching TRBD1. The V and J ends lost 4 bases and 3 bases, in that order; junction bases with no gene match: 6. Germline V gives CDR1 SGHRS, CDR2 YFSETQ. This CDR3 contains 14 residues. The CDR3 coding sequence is TGCGCCAGCAGCCCACAGGGGCTAGACACTGAAGCTTTCTTT. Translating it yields CASSPQGLDTEAFF.

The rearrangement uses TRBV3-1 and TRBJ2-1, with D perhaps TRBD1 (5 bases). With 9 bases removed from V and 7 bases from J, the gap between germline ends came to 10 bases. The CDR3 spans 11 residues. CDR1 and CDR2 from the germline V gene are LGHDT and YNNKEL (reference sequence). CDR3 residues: CASSRGNEQFF. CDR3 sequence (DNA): TGTGCCAGTTCTAGGGGTAATGAGCAGTTCTTC.

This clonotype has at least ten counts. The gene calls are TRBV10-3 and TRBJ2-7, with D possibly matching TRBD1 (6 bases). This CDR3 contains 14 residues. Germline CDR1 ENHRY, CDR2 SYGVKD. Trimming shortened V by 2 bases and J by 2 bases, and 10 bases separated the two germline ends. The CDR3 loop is CAISEGQKPYEQYF. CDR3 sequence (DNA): TGTGCCATCAGTGAGGGACAGAAGCCCTACGAGCAGTACTTC.

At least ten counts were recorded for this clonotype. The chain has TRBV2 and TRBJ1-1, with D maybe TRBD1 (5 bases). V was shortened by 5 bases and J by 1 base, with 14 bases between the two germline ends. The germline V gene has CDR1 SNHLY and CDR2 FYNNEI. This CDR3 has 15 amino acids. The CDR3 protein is CASSFGTLGNTEAFF. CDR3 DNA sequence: TGTGCCAGCAGTTTCGGGACTTTGGGGAACACTGAAGCTTTCTTT.

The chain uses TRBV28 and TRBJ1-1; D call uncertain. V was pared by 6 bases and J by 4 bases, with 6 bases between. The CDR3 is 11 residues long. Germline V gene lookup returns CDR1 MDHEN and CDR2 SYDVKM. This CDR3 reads CASRIGTEAFF. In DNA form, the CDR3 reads TGTGCCAGCAGGATTGGCACTGAAGCTTTCTTT.

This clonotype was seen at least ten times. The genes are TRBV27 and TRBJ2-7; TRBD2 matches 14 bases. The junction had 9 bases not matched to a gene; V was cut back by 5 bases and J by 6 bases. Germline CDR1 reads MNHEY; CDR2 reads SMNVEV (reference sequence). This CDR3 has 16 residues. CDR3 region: CASSPWAGTSGSEQYF. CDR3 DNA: TGTGCCAGCAGTCCCTGGGCCGGGACTAGCGGGAGCGAGCAGTACTTC.

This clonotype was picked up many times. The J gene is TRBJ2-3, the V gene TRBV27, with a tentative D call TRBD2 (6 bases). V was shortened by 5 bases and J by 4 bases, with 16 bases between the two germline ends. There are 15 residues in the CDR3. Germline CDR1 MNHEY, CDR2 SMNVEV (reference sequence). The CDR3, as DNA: TGTGCCAGCAGTACCTATAGCGGAGTATCAGATACGCAGTATTTT. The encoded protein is CASSTYSGVSDTQYF.

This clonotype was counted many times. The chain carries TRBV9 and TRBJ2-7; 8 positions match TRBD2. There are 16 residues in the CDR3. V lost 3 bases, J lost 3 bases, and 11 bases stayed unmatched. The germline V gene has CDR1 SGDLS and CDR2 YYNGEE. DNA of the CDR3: TGTGCCAGCAGCGATAACGTAGCGGGGTCAGACTACGAGCAGTACTTC. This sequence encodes CASSDNVAGSDYEQYF. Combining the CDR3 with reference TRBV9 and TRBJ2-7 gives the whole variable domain DSGVTQTPKHLITATGQRVTLRCSPRSGDLSVYWYQQSLDQGLQFLIQYYNGEERAKGNILERFSAQQFPDLHSELNLSSLELGDSALYFCASSDNVAGSDYEQYFGPGTRLTVT.

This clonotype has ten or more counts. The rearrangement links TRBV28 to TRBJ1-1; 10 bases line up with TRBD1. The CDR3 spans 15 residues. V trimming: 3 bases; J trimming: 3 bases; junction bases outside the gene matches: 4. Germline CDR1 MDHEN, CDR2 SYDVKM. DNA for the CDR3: TGTGCCAGCAGTTTGACAGGGGGCGAGGACACTGAAGCTTTCTTT. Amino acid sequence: CASSLTGGEDTEAFF.

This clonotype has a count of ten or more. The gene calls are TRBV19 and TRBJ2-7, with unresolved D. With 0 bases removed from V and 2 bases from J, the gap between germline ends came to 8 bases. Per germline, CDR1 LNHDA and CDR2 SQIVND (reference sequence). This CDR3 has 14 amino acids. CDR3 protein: CASSIDASAYEQYF. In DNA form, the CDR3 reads TGTGCCAGTAGTATAGACGCCAGCGCCTACGAGCAGTACTTC.

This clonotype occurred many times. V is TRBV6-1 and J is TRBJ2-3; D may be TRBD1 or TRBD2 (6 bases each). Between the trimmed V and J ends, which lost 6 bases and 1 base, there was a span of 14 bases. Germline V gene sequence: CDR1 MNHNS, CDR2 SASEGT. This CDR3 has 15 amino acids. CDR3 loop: CASSIQGGGTDTQYF. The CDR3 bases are TGTGCCAGCAGCATACAGGGAGGCGGCACAGATACGCAGTATTTT.

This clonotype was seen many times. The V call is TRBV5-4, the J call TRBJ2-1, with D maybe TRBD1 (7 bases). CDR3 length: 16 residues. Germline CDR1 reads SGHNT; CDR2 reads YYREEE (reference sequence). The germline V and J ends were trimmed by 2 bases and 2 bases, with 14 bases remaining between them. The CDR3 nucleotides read TGTGCCAGCAGCTTAGGGGGCGGGGTGGCCTACAATGAGCAGTTCTTC. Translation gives CASSLGGGVAYNEQFF.

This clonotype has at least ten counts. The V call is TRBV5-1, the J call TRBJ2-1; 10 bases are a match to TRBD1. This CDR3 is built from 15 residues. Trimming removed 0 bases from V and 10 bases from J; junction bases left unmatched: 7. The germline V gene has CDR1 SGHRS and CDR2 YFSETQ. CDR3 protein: CASSLEGTGAREQFF. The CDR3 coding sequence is TGCGCCAGCAGCTTGGAGGGGACAGGGGCCAGGGAGCAGTTCTTC.

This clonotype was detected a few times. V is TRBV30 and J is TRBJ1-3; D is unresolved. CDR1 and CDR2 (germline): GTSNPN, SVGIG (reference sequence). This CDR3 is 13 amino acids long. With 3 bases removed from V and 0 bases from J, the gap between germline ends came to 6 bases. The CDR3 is CAWSRNSGNTIYF. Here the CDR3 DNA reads TGTGCCTGGAGCCGGAACTCTGGAAACACCATATATTTT. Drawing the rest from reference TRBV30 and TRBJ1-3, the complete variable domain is SQTIHQWPATLVQPVGSPLSLECTVEGTSNPNLYWYRQAAGRGLQLLFYSVGIGQISSEVPQNLSASRPQDRQFILSSKKLLLSDSGFYLCAWSRNSGNTIYFGEGSWLTVV.

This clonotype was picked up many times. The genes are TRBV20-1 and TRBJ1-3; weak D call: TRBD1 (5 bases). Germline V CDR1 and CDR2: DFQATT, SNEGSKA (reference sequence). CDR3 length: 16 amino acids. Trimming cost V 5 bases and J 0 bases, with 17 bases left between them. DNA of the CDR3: TGCAGTGCTCCCCACCCCCGGGACCTCTCTGGAAACACCATATATTTT. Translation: CSAPHPRDLSGNTIYF.

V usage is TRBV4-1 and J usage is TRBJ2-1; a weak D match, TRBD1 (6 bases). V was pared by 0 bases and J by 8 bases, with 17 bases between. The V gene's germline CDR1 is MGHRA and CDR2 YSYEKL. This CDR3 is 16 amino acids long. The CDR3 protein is CASSQDKGVLLDEQFF. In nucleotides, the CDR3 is TGCGCCAGCAGCCAAGACAAGGGGGTCCTTTTGGATGAGCAGTTCTTC.

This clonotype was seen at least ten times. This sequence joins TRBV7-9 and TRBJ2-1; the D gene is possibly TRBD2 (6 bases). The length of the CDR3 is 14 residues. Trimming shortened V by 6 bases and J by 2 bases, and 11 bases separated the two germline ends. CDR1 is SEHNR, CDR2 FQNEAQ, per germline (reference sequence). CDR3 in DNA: TGTGCCAGCAGTCAGGAGGGCCCCTACAATGAGCAGTTCTTC. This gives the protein CASSQEGPYNEQFF.

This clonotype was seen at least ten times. Here the CDR3 DNA reads TGTGCCAGTAATCTGGGCACGGCTAAAGAGACCCAGTACTTC. It encodes CASNLGTAKETQYF. The rearrangement joins TRBV19 to TRBJ2-5; no reliable D call. V lost 7 bases and J lost 3, with 15 bases in between. CDR1 is LNHDA and CDR2 is SQIVND in the germline V gene (reference sequence). The CDR3 contains 14 residues.

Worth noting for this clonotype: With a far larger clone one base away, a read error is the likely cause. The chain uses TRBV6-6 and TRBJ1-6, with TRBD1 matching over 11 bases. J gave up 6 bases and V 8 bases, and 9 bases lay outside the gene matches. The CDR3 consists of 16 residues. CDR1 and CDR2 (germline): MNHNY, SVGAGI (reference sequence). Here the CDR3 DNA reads TGTGCCAGCGGTGGAGGACAGGGGGCGGCTAATTCACCCCTCCACTTT. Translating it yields CASGGGQGAANSPLHF.

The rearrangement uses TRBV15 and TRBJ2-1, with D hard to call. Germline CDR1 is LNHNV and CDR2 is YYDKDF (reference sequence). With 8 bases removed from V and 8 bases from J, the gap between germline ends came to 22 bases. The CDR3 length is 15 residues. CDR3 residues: CATGLKGRRVHEQFF. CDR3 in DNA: TGTGCCACCGGGCTGAAAGGAAGAAGGGTCCATGAGCAGTTCTTC.

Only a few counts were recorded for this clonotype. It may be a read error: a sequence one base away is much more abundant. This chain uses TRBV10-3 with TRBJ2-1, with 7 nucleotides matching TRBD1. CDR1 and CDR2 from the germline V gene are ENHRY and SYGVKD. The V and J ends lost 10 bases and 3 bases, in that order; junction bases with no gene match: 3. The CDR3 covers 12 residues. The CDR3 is CASRDSYNEQFF. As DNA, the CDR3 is TGTGCCAGCCGGGACAGCTACAATGAGCAGTTCTTC.

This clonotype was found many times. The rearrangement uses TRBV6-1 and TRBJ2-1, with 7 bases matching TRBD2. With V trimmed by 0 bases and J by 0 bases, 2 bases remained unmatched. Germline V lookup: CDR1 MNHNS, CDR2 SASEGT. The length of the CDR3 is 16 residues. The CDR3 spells CASSEAGGSSYNEQFF. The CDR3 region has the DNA TGTGCCAGCAGTGAAGCGGGCGGGAGCTCCTACAATGAGCAGTTCTTC.

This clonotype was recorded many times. The CDR3 nucleotides read TGTGCCAGCAGCTTGGGGAGGGGTCAGCCCCAGCATTTT. Its translation is CASSLGRGQPQHF. The rearrangement joins TRBV5-8 to TRBJ1-5, with D possibly being TRBD1 (5 bases). Germline CDR1 SGHTS, CDR2 YDEGEE. CDR3 length: 13 residues. V lost 0 bases, J lost 6 bases, and 7 bases lay in between.

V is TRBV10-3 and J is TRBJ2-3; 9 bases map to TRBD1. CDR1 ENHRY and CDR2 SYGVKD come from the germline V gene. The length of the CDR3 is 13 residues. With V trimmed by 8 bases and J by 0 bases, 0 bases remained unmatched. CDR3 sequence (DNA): TGTGCCATCGGGACAGGGAGCACAGATACGCAGTATTTT. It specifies CAIGTGSTDTQYF.

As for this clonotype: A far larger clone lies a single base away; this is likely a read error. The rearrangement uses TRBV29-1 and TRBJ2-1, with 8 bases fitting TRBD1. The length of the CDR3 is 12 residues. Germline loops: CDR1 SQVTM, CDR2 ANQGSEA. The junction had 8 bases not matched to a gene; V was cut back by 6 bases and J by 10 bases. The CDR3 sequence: CSVDRGGYEQFF. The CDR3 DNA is TGCAGCGTCGACAGGGGTGGTTACGAGCAGTTCTTC.